This TCR beta chain was found in a study of blood T cell repertoires in COVID-19. The germline gives CDR1 SGHVS, CDR2 FQNEAQ. This CDR3 contains 16 residues. V lost 4 bases and J lost 6; bases outside the gene matches: 13. Original processing methods: Quantification of nucleated cells was approximated via reference gene primer amplification. Some clones are missing from TCRdb's copy, which holds only in-frame ones; the method was immunoSEQ multiplex PCR. The V and J calls and clone size come from that table; D and trimming were worked out from the DNA. The sample contains about 97,000 clones, approximately 90% of which appear only once.

The receptor was derived from a man aged 45-65 years with active COVID-19. This chain joins TRBV7-8 and TRBJ2-3, with 7 bases lining up with TRBD2. Sequencing was performed on peripheral blood. The CDR3 DNA reads as TGTGCCAGCAGCTACCGTAGTGCGGGGGAGGGGGATACGCAGTATTTT. Translation: CASSYRSAGEGDTQYF. Looking up the rest from reference TRBV7-8 and TRBJ2-3 gives the full variable domain: GAGVSQSPRYKVAKRGQDVALRCDPISGHVSLFWYQQALGQGPEFLTYFQNEAQLDKSGLPSDRFFAERPEGSVSTLKIQRTQQEDSAVYLCASSYRSAGEGDTQYFGPGTRLTVL.